This TCR beta chain was obtained from a study of blood T cell repertoires in COVID-19. Clones were read by immunoSEQ multiplex PCR, and TCRdb kept only the in-frame ones, dropping some. The table lists some 270,000 clones, roughly 88% of them singletons, with over 2.5% in the top ten. The sample was PBMCs or T cells enriched from blood (not recorded which). The receptor comes from a woman in her forties who had been exposed to COVID-19.

In DNA, the CDR3 is TGTGCCAGCAATCGGTACACCGGGGAGCTGTTTTTT. Its translation is CASNRYTGELFF. The chain recombines TRBV18 with TRBJ2-2; D call uncertain. V was shortened by 8 bases and J by 3 bases, with 7 bases between the two germline ends. Germline CDR1 reads KGHSH; CDR2 reads LQKENI. The length of the CDR3 is 12 residues.